The T cell receptor beta chain described here comes from a study of beta chain features in type 1 diabetes. Turning to the study itself: Healthy donors resembled patients in age, gender and cell yields. Whole-study results and caveats: A greater similarity of naive, central memory and Treg TCRB repertoires was seen among patients than among healthy donors. For Type 1 diabetes patients, all four CD4+ subsets carried TCRB CDR3s that were moderately but significantly shorter. Patients with type 1 diabetes carried fewer insertions and had more deletions at their VDJ junctions.

Sequenced material consisted of expressed TCRB transcripts (all of the isolated RNA was reverse transcribed). Profiled with immunoSEQ multiplex PCR; TCRdb holds only in-frame clones, not every one. The sample includes 95,000 to 150,000 clones, approximately 16% of them seen just once. Trimming took 0 bases from V and 2 from J; bases not matched to a gene: 3. The CDR3 is made up of 15 amino acids. Germline V CDR1 and CDR2: ENHRY, SYGVKD. This clone has only a few counts. Its antigen is unknown. A CD45RO/CCR7/CD25/CD127/CD95/CD27 panel sorted naive, central memory, regulatory and stem cell-like memory CD4+ cells.

This sequence originates from a man younger than 45 with type 1 diabetes. This chain connects TRBV10-3 to TRBJ1-2; 7 bases are shared with TRBD1. The sequencing input was central memory CD4+ T cells from blood. The CDR3 DNA follows: TGTGCCATCAGTGAGTCGAGGGGACAGAACTATGGCTACACCTTC. Its protein product is CAISESRGQNYGYTF.